A single sample is the source of the 27 T cell receptor beta chains below, sequenced in a study of CD8 T cells in ankylosing spondylitis. Overall study results and limits: One TCR beta motif, made up of roughly 8 highly homologous variants, appeared characteristic of ankylosing spondylitis blood.

Antigens of these TCRs are unknown. TCRdb recomputed calls from the 5' RACE reads with MiXCR, one row per CDR3 protein. Among roughly 370,000 distinct CDR3 sequences, approximately 20% were seen once, and the ten largest hold around 16%. The sequenced sample was blood, either unsorted or a sorted T cell fraction (not recorded which). The source is a male donor with ankylosing spondylitis.

The chain carries TRBV7-3 and TRBJ2-2; weak D call: TRBD2 (6 bases). From germline, CDR1 is SGHTA and CDR2 FQGTGA. V lost 5 bases and J lost 5, with 12 bases in between. CDR3 size: 14 residues. The CDR3 spells CASSELAGTGELFF. The CDR3 DNA follows: TGTGCCAGCAGCGAACTAGCAGGGACCGGGGAGCTGTTTTTT.

The chain carries TRBV29-1 and TRBJ2-2, with 8 bases aligning to TRBD2. CDR3 size: 16 residues. The V and J ends lost 6 bases and 4 bases, in that order; junction bases with no gene match: 13. Germline V CDR1 and CDR2: SQVTM, ANQGSEA. The CDR3 reads CSVPTPGLGLTGELFF. CDR3 coding DNA: TGCAGCGTGCCTACCCCGGGACTAGGTCTCACCGGGGAGCTGTTTTTT.

The rearrangement joins TRBV4-2 to TRBJ2-1, with 7 nucleotides matching TRBD2. With V trimmed by 2 bases and J by 5 bases, 6 bases remained unmatched. CDR3 length: 15 residues. Germline V gives CDR1 LGHNA, CDR2 YNFKEQ. The CDR3 reads CASSQSWGGDNEQFF. The DNA for the CDR3 is TGTGCCAGCAGCCAATCCTGGGGGGGAGACAATGAGCAGTTCTTC.

The chain combines TRBV4-3 with TRBJ2-3; 11 nucleotides line up with TRBD2. The ends lost 4 bases at V and 5 bases at J; junction bases unmatched: 5. The V gene's germline CDR1 is LGHNA and CDR2 YSLEER. The CDR3 runs to 15 residues. This CDR3 is CASSRTSGSIDTQYF. The CDR3 DNA is TGCGCCAGCAGCCGTACTAGCGGGAGTATAGATACGCAGTATTTT.

This chain uses TRBV7-8 with TRBJ1-6; D is possibly TRBD1 (5 bases). Germline V CDR1 and CDR2: SGHVS, FQNEAQ. The CDR3 runs 13 residues. The V gene lost 2 bases and the J gene lost 7 bases, with 6 bases spanning the gap. The CDR3 bases are TGTGCCAGCAGCTTACCAGGGAATTCACCCCTCCACTTT. This encodes CASSLPGNSPLHF.

This clonotype was counted only a few times. V and J are TRBV4-2 and TRBJ2-7, with unresolved D. The germline CDR1 and CDR2 sequences are LGHNA and YNFKEQ. This CDR3 has 13 amino acids. The V and J ends lost 0 bases and 3 bases respectively, with 6 bases between them. CDR3 protein: CASSQDLGYEQYF. CDR3 nucleotides: TGTGCCAGCAGCCAAGATTTGGGCTACGAGCAGTACTTC.

As regards this clonotype: Relative to the germline gene, one junction end is altered; a read error may explain this. The rearrangement uses TRBV6-1 and TRBJ2-7; the match to TRBD2 covers 11 bases. Germline assignment: CDR1 MNHNS and CDR2 SASEGT. CDR3 length: 17 residues. CDR3 sequence reads: CASSEGTSGSKGYEQYF. The CDR3 DNA sequence: TGTGCCAGCAGCGAAGGGACTAGCGGCTCAAAAGGTTACGAGCAGTACTTC.

The table lists this clonotype with many counts. The chain couples TRBV29-1 to TRBJ1-2, with 7 nucleotides matching TRBD1. The V gene's germline CDR1 is SQVTM and CDR2 ANQGSEA. The CDR3 sequence is 13 residues long. The V and J ends lost 1 base and 2 bases, in that order; junction bases with no gene match: 1. The CDR3 coding sequence is TGCAGCGTTGAAGGAGGGGGCAACTATGGCTACACCTTC. Amino acid sequence: CSVEGGGNYGYTF.

The chain has TRBV5-1 and TRBJ1-6, with 7 bases that match TRBD1. The CDR3 sequence is 16 residues long. CDR1 and CDR2 from the germline V gene are SGHRS and YFSETQ. J gave up 5 bases and V 3 bases, and 8 bases lay outside the gene matches. CDR3 in amino acids: CASSSAGGGDNSPLHF. The CDR3 nucleotides are TGCGCCAGCAGCTCGGCAGGGGGAGGGGATAATTCACCCCTCCACTTT. Variable domain in full (rest from reference TRBV5-1 and TRBJ1-6): KAGVTQTPRYLIKTRGQQVTLSCSPISGHRSVSWYQQTPGQGLQFLFEYFSETQRNKGNFPGRFSGRQFSNSRSEMNVSTLELGDSALYLCASSSAGGGDNSPLHFGNGTRLTVT.

This clonotype turned up a few times. The chain employs TRBV25-1 and TRBJ2-1; 9 bases agree with TRBD2. The CDR3 is 15 amino acids. Germline V gene sequence: CDR1 MGHDK, CDR2 SYGVNS. The V and J ends lost 7 bases and 4 bases, in that order; junction bases with no gene match: 8. CDR3 nucleotide sequence: TGTGCCAGCACGGAAAGAGCGGGAGGATACAATGAGCAGTTCTTC. The encoded protein is CASTERAGGYNEQFF.

The rearrangement joins TRBV7-3 to TRBJ2-7; D is ambiguous. From germline, CDR1 is SGHTA and CDR2 FQGTGA. The CDR3 has 15 residues. The V end lost 2 bases, the J end lost 0 bases, and 11 bases lay between the germline ends. The CDR3 loop reads CASSLDSTNSYEQYF. Here the CDR3 DNA reads TGTGCCAGCAGCTTAGACTCTACAAACTCCTACGAGCAGTACTTC.

The chain carries TRBV29-1 and TRBJ1-2; D is undetermined. Per germline, CDR1 SQVTM and CDR2 ANQGSEA. Deletions cut 2 bases from V and 8 bases from J, with 18 bases between. The CDR3 has 14 amino acids. The CDR3: CSVETQSRAGGYTF. CDR3 coding DNA: TGCAGCGTTGAAACCCAGAGTCGTGCTGGCGGCTACACCTTC.

The chain has TRBV2 and TRBJ2-7, with 7 nucleotides matching TRBD1. Trimming cost V 6 bases and J 1 base; bases outside gene matches: 3. CDR3 length: 13 amino acids. Looked up from germline, CDR1 is SNHLY and CDR2 is FYNNEI. The CDR3 region has the DNA TGTGCCAGCAGGACGGGACAGTCCTACGAGCAGTACTTC. It translates to CASRTGQSYEQYF.

This clonotype has only a few counts. The gene calls are TRBV18 and TRBJ2-5; D possibly corresponds to TRBD2 (5 bases). In germline, CDR1 is KGHSH, CDR2 LQKENI. This CDR3 comprises 15 residues. With 2 bases removed from V and 3 bases from J, the gap between germline ends came to 13 bases. The CDR3: CASSPEVVREETQYF. The CDR3 coding sequence is TGTGCCAGCTCACCAGAGGTCGTGAGGGAAGAGACCCAGTACTTC.

This clonotype has just a few counts. This CDR3 is CSVGVARSYEQYF. The CDR3, as DNA: TGCAGCGTTGGGGTCGCGCGTTCGTACGAGCAGTACTTC. The chain links TRBV29-1 to TRBJ2-7, with D unclear. CDR3 size: 13 residues. Trimming stripped 4 bases from V and 4 bases from J, with 14 bases between. CDR1 is SQVTM, CDR2 ANQGSEA, per germline.

This CDR3 is CSARAARDEQFF. The CDR3 DNA reads TGCAGTGCTAGAGCAGCTCGCGATGAGCAGTTCTTC. The J gene is TRBJ2-1, the V gene TRBV20-1; no clear D gene. This CDR3 comprises 12 residues. The germline CDR1 and CDR2 sequences are DFQATT and SNEGSKA (reference sequence). Trimming left V 1 base short and J 8 bases short, with 9 bases between.

The rearrangement joins TRBV29-1 to TRBJ1-2; D perhaps matches TRBD1 (6 bases). The germline V gene has CDR1 SQVTM and CDR2 ANQGSEA. The CDR3 runs to 13 residues. V lost 3 bases, J lost 0 bases, and 8 bases lay in between. CDR3: CSVDGGANYGYTF. In DNA, the CDR3 is TGCAGCGTTGATGGGGGCGCTAACTATGGCTACACCTTC.

This clonotype was found once. This chain uses TRBV20-1 with TRBJ2-3, with D tentatively TRBD2 (6 bases). Trimming took off 3 bases at V and 5 bases at J, with 9 bases between the two ends. This CDR3 spans 12 amino acids. Germline CDR1 is DFQATT and CDR2 is SNEGSKA (reference sequence). The CDR3 sequence: CSASEAGDTQYF. DNA for the CDR3: TGCAGTGCTAGTGAAGCGGGAGATACGCAGTATTTT.

The V and J genes are TRBV20-1 and TRBJ2-5; 9 nucleotides agree with TRBD2. This CDR3 is built from 17 residues. The germline V gene has CDR1 DFQATT and CDR2 SNEGSKA (reference sequence). The CDR3 DNA reads TGCTGCGCTAGAGATCAAGCGGGAGGCCCCAAGGGAGAGACCCAGTACTTC. Protein product: CCARDQAGGPKGETQYF.

The chain is built from TRBV29-1 and TRBJ1-1; D is unclear. V was pared by 4 bases and J by 0 bases, with 9 bases between. The CDR3 loop spans 13 amino acids. Germline CDR1 and CDR2: SQVTM and ANQGSEA. The CDR3 protein is CSVVTVLNTEAFF. The CDR3 nucleotides read TGCAGCGTTGTTACGGTCTTGAACACTGAAGCTTTCTTT.

The CDR3 DNA sequence: TGCAGCGTCTCGGGTTGGGGCCAAGAGACCCAGTACTTC. Translating gives CSVSGWGQETQYF. The chain links TRBV29-1 to TRBJ2-5; D gene unclear. The CDR3 loop spans 13 amino acids. The germline CDR1 and CDR2 sequences are SQVTM and ANQGSEA. V lost 6 bases, J lost 1 base, and 12 bases lay in between.

This sequence joins TRBV6-1 and TRBJ2-7; 7 nucleotides line up with TRBD1. With V trimmed by 4 bases and J by 2 bases, 8 bases remained unmatched. This CDR3 has 15 amino acids. Germline V gene sequence: CDR1 MNHNS, CDR2 SASEGT. The CDR3 region is CASSGRQGVTYEQYF. The CDR3 nucleotides are TGTGCCAGCAGTGGTCGACAGGGAGTTACCTACGAGCAGTACTTC.

This clonotype was observed a handful of times. The chain has TRBV18 and TRBJ2-1; D may be TRBD1 or TRBD2 (5 bases each). The V and J ends lost 5 bases and 9 bases respectively, with 14 bases between them. Germline V gene lookup returns CDR1 KGHSH and CDR2 LQKENI. The CDR3 is made up of 13 amino acids. The CDR3 here is CASSTGRAGEQFF. DNA for the CDR3: TGTGCCAGCTCAACGGGACGGGCCGGTGAGCAGTTCTTC. The whole variable domain, remainder taken from reference TRBV18 and TRBJ2-1, is NAGVMQNPRHLVRRRGQEARLRCSPMKGHSHVYWYRQLPEEGLKFMVYLQKENIIDESGMPKERFSAEFPKEGPSILRIQQVVRGDSAAYFCASSTGRAGEQFFGPGTRLTVL.

The gene calls are TRBV6-5 and TRBJ2-2; the match to TRBD2 covers 10 bases. Germline V gene lookup returns CDR1 MNHEY and CDR2 SVGAGI. The length of the CDR3 is 17 residues. The V segment lost 2 bases and the J segment 1 base; nucleotides outside the gene matches: 4. The CDR3: CASSYPRTSGNTGELFF. For the CDR3, the DNA is TGTGCCAGCAGTTACCCCCGGACTAGCGGGAACACCGGGGAGCTGTTTTTT.

As DNA, the CDR3 is TGTGCCAGCAGCTTTCAAGCGGGAGGGCTTTATGAGCAGTTCTTC. Encoded protein: CASSFQAGGLYEQFF. The J gene is TRBJ2-1, the V gene TRBV9; TRBD2 aligns across 10 bases. In germline, CDR1 is SGDLS, CDR2 YYNGEE. The length of the CDR3 is 15 residues. With V trimmed by 4 bases and J by 8 bases, 9 bases remained unmatched.

In its sample, this clonotype was seen a few times. The V gene is TRBV28, the J gene TRBJ2-1, with a tentative D call TRBD1 (5 bases). The CDR3 covers 14 residues. Per the germline V gene, CDR1 is MDHEN and CDR2 is SYDVKM. V shed 5 bases and J shed 4 bases, with 12 bases lying between them. The DNA of the CDR3 is TGTGCCAGCAGTCCATCGGACATGTACAATGAGCAGTTCTTC. Translating it yields CASSPSDMYNEQFF.

This clonotype was detected only a few times. The V and J genes are TRBV20-1 and TRBJ1-1; the D is unclear. CDR3 length equals 13 residues. V lost 0 bases and J lost 2, with 7 bases in between. CDR1 and CDR2 from the germline V gene are DFQATT and SNEGSKA (reference sequence). CDR3 in DNA: TGCAGTGCTAGAGATTCAGGAAACACTGAAGCTTTCTTT. This sequence encodes CSARDSGNTEAFF.